This entry concerns a single T cell receptor (beta chain). The antigen remains unidentified. This sample was included in a study of T-cell memory formation after mild COVID-19. General study findings and limits: Shrinking CD4+ clones were chiefly CM and EM; CD8+ ones were chiefly EMRA. Confirmation was lacking for SARS-CoV-2 specificity of second-wave clones that peaked on day 37.

The CDR3 length is 17 residues. The V gene's germline CDR1 is SGHVS and CDR2 FNYEAQ. The V gene end was trimmed by 6 bases and the J gene end by 0 bases; junction bases not matched to a gene: 10. TCRdb processed the 5' RACE reads anew with MiXCR; each CDR3 protein has one entry. The sample includes about 210,000 distinct CDR3 sequences, approximately 30% of them seen just once. This TCR was sampled from an adult woman who had mild COVID-19 (a few samples of this study predate the infection). Cell type and time point are not known. V and J are TRBV7-6 and TRBJ2-7; 11 bases line up with TRBD1. The sample consisted of PBMCs or a T cell subset sorted from them (not recorded which). The CDR3 DNA follows: TGTGCCAGCAGTTCATTCTCCGGGACAGGGGGCTCCTACGAGCAGTACTTC. Amino acid sequence: CASSSFSGTGGSYEQYF.